This T cell receptor (beta chain) is drawn from a study of cytomegalovirus exposure and HLA in healthy donors. Broader study findings: Later on, an analysis showed TCR association rates differing by HLA locus, with DRB1 the most and HLA-C the fewest. Sequencing depth across donors, presence/absence analyses assumed, was roughly uniform. Earlier results showed most TCR beta V segments being productive about 87% or about 30% of the time. There were a few CMV-associated chains whose specificity for CMV antigens was confirmed in vitro.

Trimming took 4 bases from V and 4 from J, leaving 11 bases between them. Germline lookup yields CDR1 SGHRS and CDR2 YFSETQ. CDR3 length: 13 amino acids. This clone was observed once. Its antigen is undetermined. Primers included in the PCR were 60 Vbeta and 13 Jbeta primers. Produced via immunoSEQ multiplex PCR; TCRdb's table is partial and in-frame only. The repertoire holds around 150,000 clones, with around four fifths as singletons. The receptor's source is a female donor in good health and CMV-seronegative. The sequenced sample consisted of PBMCs. The rearrangement joins TRBV5-1 to TRBJ1-2; possibly TRBD1 for D (5 bases). CDR3 sequence reads: CASSRGGFYGYTF. CDR3 in DNA: TGCGCCAGCAGCCGGGGGGGGTTCTATGGCTACACCTTC.